The present TCR beta chain was sequenced within a study of beta chain features in type 1 diabetes. CDR1 SGDLS and CDR2 YYNGEE come from the germline V gene. CDR3 length equals 15 residues. Trimming left V 0 bases short and J 4 bases short, with 12 bases between. This clone turned up a few times. The target antigen is unknown. Expressed TCRB transcripts were sequenced, since all the RNA that had been isolated was reverse transcribed. An average around 3.8 million reads came from naive, central memory and regulatory T cell samples. Generated by immunoSEQ multiplex PCR, the TCRdb table keeps only in-frame clones and is missing some. This sample carries around 150,000 clones, around a tenth of them seen once, and the ten largest clones take approximately 0.5%. Without exception, sorted populations had purity beyond 95%. Study results and caveats: Across patients, naive, central memory and Treg TCRB repertoires exhibited apparently greater similarity than was observed across healthy donors. All four CD4+ subsets from Type 1 diabetes patients carried moderately but significantly shorter TCRB CDR3s. The question left open here concerned HLA type influencing TCRB rearrangement.

Source material: central memory CD4+ T cells from blood. The clonotype was recovered from a man aged 30 to 45 with type 1 diabetes. V usage is TRBV9 and J usage is TRBJ2-3; a possible D gene is TRBD1 (5 bases). CDR3 residues: CASSVEGARADTQYF. The DNA for the CDR3 is TGTGCCAGCAGCGTAGAAGGGGCTAGAGCAGATACGCAGTATTTT.